The entry below gives a single T cell receptor (beta chain) sequence along with its context. As yet, its antigen is unknown. A second PCR of about 7 to 12 cycles used a sample-barcoded 5' primer and a J-beta primer mix. TCRdb reprocessed the 5' RACE reads with MiXCR, giving one entry per CDR3 protein. The sample has more than 1,000,000 distinct CDR3 sequences; 25% are singletons. This record belongs to a study of blood T cells in healthy people across ages. CDR1 and CDR2 (germline): SEHNR, FQNEAQ (reference sequence). The CDR3 is made up of 14 amino acids. General study results and limits: Older age went with lower TCR beta diversity per million T cells, in a roughly linear way. Researchers judged that diversity estimates from one million T cells fell short of true values.

A further study also used this sample, focusing on T cells of mothers and their children.

The V call is TRBV7-9, the J call TRBJ2-1, with D tentatively TRBD1 or TRBD2 (5 bases each). The J call is uncertain, as TRBJ2-5 better fits the DNA end. Sequencing was performed on blood. This receptor was taken from a girl between 2 and 10 years old in good health. This chain's CDR3 is CASSLPGQDETQYF. Here the CDR3 DNA reads TGTGCCAGCAGCTTACCGGGGCAGGACGAGACCCAGTACTTC.